This TCR beta chain comes out of a study of CD8+ T cells in alopecia areata. As for the study in general: Tofacitinib therapy lasting 6 to 18 months was followed by 6 months off drug. Overall study results and limits: TCRs were shared less clearly across patients than in mice, possibly for HLA-related reasons.

It was cDNA, reverse transcribed from extracted RNA, that served as the sequencing template. Only in-frame clones appear in the TCRdb table, and some are missing; sequencing was by immunoSEQ multiplex PCR. The repertoire has about 200,000 clones, about 62% of them found once; the top ten carry about 5%. The treatment: oral pan-JAK inhibitor, 5-10 mg twice daily. CDR3 length: 18 residues. The ends were cut back, 3 bases at V and 1 base at J, with 18 bases in the middle. Germline loops: CDR1 LGHNA, CDR2 YNFKEQ. Points on this clone: Its antigen is not known.

Sequencing used CD4+ T cells sorted from blood, obtained at week 24, from a patient treated with tofacitinib. The chain employs TRBV4-2 and TRBJ2-2; no clear D gene. This clonotype was sampled from a human donor with alopecia areata. The CDR3 loop reads CASSQRPARTRNTGELFF. The CDR3, as DNA: TGTGCCAGCAGCCAGAGACCAGCTAGGACCAGGAACACCGGGGAGCTGTTTTTT.